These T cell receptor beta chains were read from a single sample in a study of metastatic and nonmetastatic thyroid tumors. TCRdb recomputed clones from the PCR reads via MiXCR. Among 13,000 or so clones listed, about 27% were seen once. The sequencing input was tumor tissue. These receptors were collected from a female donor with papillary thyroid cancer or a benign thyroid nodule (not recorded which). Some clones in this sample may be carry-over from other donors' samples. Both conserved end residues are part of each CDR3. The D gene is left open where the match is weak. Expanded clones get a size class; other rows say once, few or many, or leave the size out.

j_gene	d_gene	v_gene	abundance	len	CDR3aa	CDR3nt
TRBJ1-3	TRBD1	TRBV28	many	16	CASSLLGTATGNTIYF	TGTGCCAGCAGTTTACTCGGGACAGCTACTGGAAACACCATATATTTT
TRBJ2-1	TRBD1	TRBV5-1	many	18	CASSDGFPKGASYNEQFF	TGCGCCAGCAGCGATGGATTCCCAAAGGGGGCCTCCTACAATGAGCAGTTCTTC
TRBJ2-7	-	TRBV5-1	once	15	CASSLAPGTNYEQYF	TGCGCCAGCAGCTTGGCCCCGGGTACTAATTACGAGCAGTACTTC
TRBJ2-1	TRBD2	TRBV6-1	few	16	CASSPGLAGEYNEQFF	TGTGCCAGCAGCCCGGGACTAGCGGGAGAGTACAATGAGCAGTTCTTC
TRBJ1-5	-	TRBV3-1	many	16	CASSQDFRQGGQPQHF	TGTGCCAGCAGCCAAGATTTCAGGCAGGGAGGTCAGCCCCAGCATTTT
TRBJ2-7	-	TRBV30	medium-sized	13	CAWSPGGGGEQYF	TGTGCCTGGAGTCCCGGAGGAGGGGGCGAGCAGTACTTC
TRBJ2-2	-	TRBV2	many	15	CASSPRTGGTGELFF	TGTGCCAGCAGTCCTCGGACAGGAGGGACCGGGGAGCTGTTTTTT
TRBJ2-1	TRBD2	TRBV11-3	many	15	CASSQGLAGLNEQFF	TGTGCCAGCAGCCAGGGACTAGCGGGCCTCAATGAGCAGTTCTTC
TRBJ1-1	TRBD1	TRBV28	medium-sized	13	CASSSPYRGEAFF	TGTGCCAGCAGTTCCCCCTACAGGGGTGAAGCTTTCTTT
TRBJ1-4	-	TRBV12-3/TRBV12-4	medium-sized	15	CASNTNGALGEKLFF	TGTGCCAGCAACACTAACGGGGCTCTAGGAGAAAAACTGTTTTTT
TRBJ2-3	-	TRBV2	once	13	CASEGTRAFGQYF	TGTGCCAGCGAGGGGACAAGGGCCTTTGGGCAGTATTTT
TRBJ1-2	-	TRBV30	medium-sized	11	CAWSVLSVYTF	TGTGCCTGGAGTGTACTGAGTGTCTACACCTTC
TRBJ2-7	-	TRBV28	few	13	CASSGPGEYEQYF	TGTGCCAGCAGCGGGCCCGGGGAGTACGAGCAGTACTTC
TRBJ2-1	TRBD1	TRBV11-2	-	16	CASSSRQGASRNEQFF	TGTGCCAGCAGCTCGAGACAGGGGGCCAGCCGCAATGAGCAGTTCTTC
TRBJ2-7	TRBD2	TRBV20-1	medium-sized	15	CSARVLGLAVYEQYF	TGCAGTGCTAGAGTTTTAGGACTAGCGGTTTACGAGCAGTACTTC
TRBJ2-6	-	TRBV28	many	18	CASSSDGGYDSGANVLTF	TGTGCCAGCAGTTCAGACGGGGGCTACGACTCTGGGGCCAACGTCCTGACTTTC
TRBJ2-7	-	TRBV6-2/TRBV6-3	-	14	CASSYSGTSYEQYF	TGTGCCAGCAGTTACTCTGGGACTTCCTACGAGCAGTACTTC
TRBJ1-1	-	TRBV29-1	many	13	CSVEALKDTEAFF	TGCAGCGTTGAAGCTCTAAAGGACACTGAAGCTTTCTTT
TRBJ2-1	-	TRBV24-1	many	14	CATGDSLEANEQFF	TGTGCCACCGGTGATTCATTAGAAGCGAATGAGCAGTTCTTC
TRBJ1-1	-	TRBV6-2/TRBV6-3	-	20	CASSPIPPGVKSFVRTEAFF	TGTGCCAGCAGTCCAATACCCCCGGGGGTGAAATCATTTGTCCGCACTGAAGCTTTCTTT
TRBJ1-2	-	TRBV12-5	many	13	CASGVGRYYGYTF	TGTGCTAGTGGTGTTGGCAGGTACTATGGCTACACCTTT
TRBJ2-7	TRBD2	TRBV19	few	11	CASSAGEEQYF	TGTGCCAGTAGTGCGGGAGAGGAGCAGTACTTC
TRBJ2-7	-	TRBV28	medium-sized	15	CASRLTYLGSYEQYF	TGTGCCAGCAGACTGACCTATTTGGGGTCCTACGAGCAGTACTTC
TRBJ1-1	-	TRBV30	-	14	CAWSAGDMNTEAFF	TGTGCCTGGAGTGCGGGGGATATGAACACTGAAGCTTTCTTT
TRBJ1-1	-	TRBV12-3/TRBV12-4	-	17	CASSLKPTRYLNTEAFF	TGTGCCAGCAGCCTCAAACCGACCAGGTATTTGAACACTGAAGCTTTCTTT
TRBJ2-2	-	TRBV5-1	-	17	CASSFGLDSGNTGELFF	TGCGCCAGCAGCTTTGGTCTTGATAGCGGCAACACCGGGGAGCTTTTTTTT
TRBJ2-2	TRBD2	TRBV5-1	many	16	CASSLAGGSNTGELFF	TGCGCCAGCAGCTTGGCGGGGGGGTCGAACACCGGGGAGCTGTTTTTT
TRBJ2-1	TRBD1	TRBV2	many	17	CASSEAGQGSSYNEQFF	TGTGCCAGCAGTGAAGCGGGACAGGGGAGCTCCTACAATGAGCAGTTCTTC
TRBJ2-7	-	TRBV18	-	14	CASSPVGDTYEQYF	TGTGCCAGCTCACCGGTGGGGGACACCTACGAGCAGTACTTC
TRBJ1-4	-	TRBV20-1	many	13	CSAHSAANEKLFF	TGCAGTGCCCACAGTGCTGCGAATGAAAAACTGTTTTTT
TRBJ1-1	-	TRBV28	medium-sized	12	CASETGNTEAFF	TGTGCCAGCGAGACAGGGAACACTGAAGCTTTCTTT
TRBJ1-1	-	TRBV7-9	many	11	CASREGTEAFF	TGTGCCAGCAGGGAGGGCACTGAAGCTTTCTTT
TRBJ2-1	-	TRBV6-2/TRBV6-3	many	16	CASSYSGTLGTNEQFF	TGTGCCAGCAGTTACTCTGGAACCCTGGGGACTAATGAGCAGTTCTTC
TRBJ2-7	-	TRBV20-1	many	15	CSARKKGSGSYEQYF	TGCAGTGCTAGAAAGAAAGGGAGCGGCTCCTACGAGCAGTACTTC
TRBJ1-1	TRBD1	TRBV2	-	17	CASSANRDRRFNTEAFF	TGTGCCAGCAGTGCCAACCGGGACAGGCGATTTAACACTGAAGCTTTCTTT
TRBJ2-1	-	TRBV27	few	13	CASSLGAGSDHFF	TGTGCCAGCAGTTTAGGGGCTGGGAGTGATCATTTCTTC
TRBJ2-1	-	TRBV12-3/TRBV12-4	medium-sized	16	CASSSRDSKWVNEQFF	TGTGCCAGCAGTTCCCGGGACTCCAAATGGGTCAATGAGCAGTTCTTC
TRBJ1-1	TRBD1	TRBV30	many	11	CAWSQQGGAFF	TGTGCCTGGAGTCAGCAGGGGGGGGCTTTCTTT
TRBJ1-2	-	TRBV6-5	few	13	CASSYGGNYGYTF	TGTGCCAGCAGTTACGGCGGCAACTATGGCTACACCTTC
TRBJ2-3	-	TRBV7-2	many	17	CASSLAPWKWTTDTQYF	TGTGCCAGCAGCTTAGCGCCGTGGAAGTGGACCACAGATACGCAGTATTTT
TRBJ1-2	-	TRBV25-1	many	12	CASSEGGSGYTF	TGTGCCAGCAGTGAAGGGGGATCTGGCTACACCTTC
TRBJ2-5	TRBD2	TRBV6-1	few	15	CASSLGTSGRETQYF	TGTGCCAGCAGTCTTGGGACTAGCGGGAGAGAGACCCAGTACTTC
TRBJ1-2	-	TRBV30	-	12	CAWSVQFGGYTF	TGTGCCTGGAGTGTACAGTTCGGGGGCTACACCTTC
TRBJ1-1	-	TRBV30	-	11	CAWNRDTEAFF	TGTGCCTGGAATAGGGACACTGAAGCTTTCTTT
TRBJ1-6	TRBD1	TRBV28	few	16	CASSLGTDLAWSPLHF	TGTGCCAGCAGTTTGGGGACAGACTTAGCTTGGTCACCCCTCCACTTT
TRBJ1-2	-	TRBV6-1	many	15	CASSTRDIRNYGYTF	TGTGCCAGCAGTACCAGGGATATTCGTAACTATGGCTACACCTTC
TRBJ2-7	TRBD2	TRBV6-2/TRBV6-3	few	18	CASSYWGLASGGTYEQYF	TGTGCCAGCAGTTATTGGGGCCTTGCGAGCGGGGGGACCTACGAGCAGTACTTC
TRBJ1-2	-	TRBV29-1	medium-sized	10	CSVEVGQITF	TGCAGCGTTGAAGTGGGCCAGATAACCTTC
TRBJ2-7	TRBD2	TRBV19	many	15	CASSTGLAGVYEQYF	TGTGCCAGTAGTACTGGGCTAGCGGGAGTGTACGAGCAGTACTTC
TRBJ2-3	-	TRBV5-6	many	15	CASSFVGQSTDTQYF	TGTGCCAGCAGCTTCGTTGGACAGTCCACAGATACGCAGTATTTT
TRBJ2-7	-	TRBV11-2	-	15	CASSPRGGRTYEQYF	TGTGCCAGCAGCCCTAGAGGGGGGCGAACCTACGAGCAGTACTTC
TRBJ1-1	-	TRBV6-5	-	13	CASTRSLGTEAFF	TGTGCCAGCACCCGATCGCTGGGTACTGAAGCTTTCTTT
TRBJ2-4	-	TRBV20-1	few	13	CSAHRELKNIQYF	TGCAGTGCTCACAGGGAATTAAAAAACATTCAGTACTTC
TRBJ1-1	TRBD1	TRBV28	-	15	CASSSQGGGVTEAFF	TGTGCCAGCAGTTCCCAAGGGGGCGGTGTGACTGAAGCTTTCTTT